Described below is a single TCR beta chain sequence and its context. As yet, its antigen is unknown. The entry originates in a study of CXCR3-negative and CXCR3-positive naive CD8 T cells. About the research overall: Around 140 million TRB reads were obtained overall (about 1.5 +/- 0.3 million per library).

Study-wide results and limits: Comparably high diversity was seen in both naive subsets, and much lower diversity in memory CD8+ cells. CXCR3-expressing naive cells carried TRB CDR3s more hydrophobic than those of CXCR3-negative naive cells.

Germline CDR1 reads MDHEN; CDR2 reads SYDVKM. The CDR3 is 16 amino acids. TRB cDNA libraries were made by UMI-labeled 5' RACE. TCRdb re-analyzed the 5' RACE reads; it lists each CDR3 protein once, without DNA. This sample contains around 160,000 distinct CDR3 sequences. The chain employs TRBV28 and TRBJ2-4; TCRdb designates TRBD2, a call that cannot be tested without DNA. This TCR was recovered from a human donor in good health. Some clones in this sample may be carry-over from other donors' samples. Input material: naive CXCR3+ CD8+ T cells from blood. Subset denoted: CD45RO-CCR7+CD27+CD95- naive CD8+ T cells expressing CXCR3 (TNR3+). CDR3 sequence reads: CASRYESSGAKNIQYF.